Described below is a single T cell receptor beta chain sequence and its context. The data derive from a study of blood T cell repertoires in COVID-19. For the study at large: Samples of COVID-19 (acute and convalescent) were obtained from the United States, Italy and Spain. Sample material is recorded as cDNA or gDNA derived from T cells, B-cell-depleted T cells, or PBMCs.

The germline V gene encodes CDR1 SGHTA and CDR2 FQGNSA. This CDR3 has 16 amino acids. V gave up 7 bases and J gave up 0 bases; unmatched junction bases: 6. In the source study's methods: Quantification of nucleated cells was approximated via reference gene primer amplification. Repertoires were generated with immunoSEQ multiplex PCR, while TCRdb's copy carries only in-frame clones and drops some. That table supplies the V and J calls and clone size; D and trimming were determined from the DNA. The data contain over 100,000 clones, around 89% of them singletons. The sequenced material came from peripheral blood. The chain recombines TRBV7-2 with TRBJ2-3; 11 nucleotides match TRBD2. The clonotype comes from a human donor with acute or convalescent COVID-19. The donor label of this sample is uncertain. CDR3 in DNA: TGTGCCAGCACCTGGACTAGCGGGCTTAGCACAGATACGCAGTATTTT. This sequence encodes CASTWTSGLSTDTQYF.